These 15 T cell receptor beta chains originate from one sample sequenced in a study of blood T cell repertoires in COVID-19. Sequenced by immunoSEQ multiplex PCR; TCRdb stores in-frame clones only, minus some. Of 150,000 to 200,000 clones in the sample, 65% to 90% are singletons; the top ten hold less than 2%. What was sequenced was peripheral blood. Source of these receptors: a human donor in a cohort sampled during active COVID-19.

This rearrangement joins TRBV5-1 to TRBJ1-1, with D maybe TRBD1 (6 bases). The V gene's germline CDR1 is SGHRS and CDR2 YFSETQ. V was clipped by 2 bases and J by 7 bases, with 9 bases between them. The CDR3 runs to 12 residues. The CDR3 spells CASSLQGFEAFF. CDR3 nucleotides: TGCGCCAGCAGCTTACAGGGCTTTGAAGCTTTCTTT. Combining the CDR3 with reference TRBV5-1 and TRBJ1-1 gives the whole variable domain KAGVTQTPRYLIKTRGQQVTLSCSPISGHRSVSWYQQTPGQGLQFLFEYFSETQRNKGNFPGRFSGRQFSNSRSEMNVSTLELGDSALYLCASSLQGFEAFFGQGTRLTVV.

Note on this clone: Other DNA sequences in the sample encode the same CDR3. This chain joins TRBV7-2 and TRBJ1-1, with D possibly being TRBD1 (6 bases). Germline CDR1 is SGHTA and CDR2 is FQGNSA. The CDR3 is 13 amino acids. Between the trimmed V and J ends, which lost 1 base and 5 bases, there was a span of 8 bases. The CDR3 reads CASSLGGGTEAFF. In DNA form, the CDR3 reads TGTGCCAGCAGCTTAGGAGGGGGTACTGAAGCTTTCTTT. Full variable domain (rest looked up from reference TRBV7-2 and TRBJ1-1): GAGVSQSPSNKVTEKGKDVELRCDPISGHTALYWYRQSLGQGLEFLIYFQGNSAPDKSGLPSDRFSAERTGGSVSTLTIQRTQQEDSAVYLCASSLGGGTEAFFGQGTRLTVV.

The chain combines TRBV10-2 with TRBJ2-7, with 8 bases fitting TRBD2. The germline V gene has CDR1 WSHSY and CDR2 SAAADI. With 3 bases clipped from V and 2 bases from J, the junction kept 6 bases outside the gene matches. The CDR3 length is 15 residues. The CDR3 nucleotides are TGCGCCAGCAGTGACCCAGCGGGGGCGACCTACGAGCAGTACTTC. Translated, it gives CASSDPAGATYEQYF.

The CDR3 DNA sequence: TGCACCAGCAGCCAAGCGTCACAGGGGGCAAATCAGCCCCAGCATTTT. It yields the protein CTSSQASQGANQPQHF. This chain connects TRBV1 to TRBJ1-5; the D call in the table, TRBD1, was not verified against the DNA. TRBV1 is flagged as a pseudogene. This CDR3 spans 16 amino acids.

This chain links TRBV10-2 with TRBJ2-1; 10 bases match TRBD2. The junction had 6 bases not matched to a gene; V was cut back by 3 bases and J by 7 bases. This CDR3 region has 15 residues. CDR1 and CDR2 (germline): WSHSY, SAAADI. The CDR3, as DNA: TGCGCCAGCAGTGATAGGACTAGCGGTAGGAATGAGCAGTTCTTC. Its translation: CASSDRTSGRNEQFF.

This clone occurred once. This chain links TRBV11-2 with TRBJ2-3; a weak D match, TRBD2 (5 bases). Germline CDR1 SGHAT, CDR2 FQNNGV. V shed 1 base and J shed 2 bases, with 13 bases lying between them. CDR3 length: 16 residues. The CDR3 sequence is CASSLVVGVNTDTQYF. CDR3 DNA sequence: TGTGCCAGCAGCTTAGTTGTGGGAGTTAACACAGATACGCAGTATTTT.

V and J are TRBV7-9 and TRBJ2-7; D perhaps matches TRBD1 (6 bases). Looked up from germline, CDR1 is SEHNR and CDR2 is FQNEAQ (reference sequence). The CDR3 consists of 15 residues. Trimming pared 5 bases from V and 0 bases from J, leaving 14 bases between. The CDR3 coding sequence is TGTGCCAGCAGCCTAACCGGGACAATCTCCTACGAGCAGTACTTC. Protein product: CASSLTGTISYEQYF.

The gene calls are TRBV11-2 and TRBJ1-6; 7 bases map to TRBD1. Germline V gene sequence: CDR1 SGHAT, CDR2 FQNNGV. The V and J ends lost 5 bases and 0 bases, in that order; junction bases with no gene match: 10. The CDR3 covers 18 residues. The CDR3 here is CASSRRAGGPSYNSPLHF. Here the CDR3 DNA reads TGTGCCAGCAGCCGAAGGGCAGGGGGACCCTCCTATAATTCACCCCTCCACTTT.

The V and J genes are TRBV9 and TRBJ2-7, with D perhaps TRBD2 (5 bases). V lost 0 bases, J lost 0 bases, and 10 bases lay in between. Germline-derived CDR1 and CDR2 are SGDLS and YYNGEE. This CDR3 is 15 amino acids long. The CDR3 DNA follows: TGTGCCAGCAGCGTAGGGACTTCAAGCTCCTACGAGCAGTACTTC. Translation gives CASSVGTSSSYEQYF.

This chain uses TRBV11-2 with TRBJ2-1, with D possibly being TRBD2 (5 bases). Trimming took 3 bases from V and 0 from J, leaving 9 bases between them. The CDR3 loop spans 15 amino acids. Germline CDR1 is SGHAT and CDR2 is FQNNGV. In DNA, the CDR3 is TGTGCCAGCAGCTTCCAAGCGGTCTCCTACAATGAGCAGTTCTTC. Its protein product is CASSFQAVSYNEQFF. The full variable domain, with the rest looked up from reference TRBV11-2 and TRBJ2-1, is EAGVAQSPRYKIIEKRQSVAFWCNPISGHATLYWYQQILGQGPKLLIQFQNNGVVDDSQLPKDRFSAERLKGVDSTLKIQPAKLEDSAVYLCASSFQAVSYNEQFFGPGTRLTVL.

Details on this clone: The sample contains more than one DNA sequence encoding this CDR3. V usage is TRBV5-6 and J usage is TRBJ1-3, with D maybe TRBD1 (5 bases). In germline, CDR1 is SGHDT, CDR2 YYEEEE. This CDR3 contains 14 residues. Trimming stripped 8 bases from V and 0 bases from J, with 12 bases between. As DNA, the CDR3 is TGTGCCAGTAGTAGACAGCGCTCTGGAAACACCATATATTTT. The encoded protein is CASSRQRSGNTIYF. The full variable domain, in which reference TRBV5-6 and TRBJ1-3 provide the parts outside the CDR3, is DAGVTQSPTHLIKTRGQQVTLRCSPKSGHDTVSWYQQALGQGPQFIFQYYEEEERQRGNFPDRFSGHQFPNYSSELNVNALLLGDSALYLCASSRQRSGNTIYFGEGSWLTVV.

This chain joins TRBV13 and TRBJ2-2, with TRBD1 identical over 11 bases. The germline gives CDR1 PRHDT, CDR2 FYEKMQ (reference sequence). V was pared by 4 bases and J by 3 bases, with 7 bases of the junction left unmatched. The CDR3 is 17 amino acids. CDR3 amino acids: CASSSQDRGRYTGELFF. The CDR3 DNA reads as TGTGCCAGCAGCTCTCAGGACAGGGGGCGGTACACCGGGGAGCTGTTTTTT.

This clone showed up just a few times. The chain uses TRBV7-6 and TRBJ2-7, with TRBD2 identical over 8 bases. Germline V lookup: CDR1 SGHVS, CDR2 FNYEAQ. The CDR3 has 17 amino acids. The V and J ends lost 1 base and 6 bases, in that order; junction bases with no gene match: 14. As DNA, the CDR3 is TGTGCCAGCAGCTTAGAAGGCGTAGGGCGGGGGGTGCGCGAGCAGTACTTC. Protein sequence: CASSLEGVGRGVREQYF.

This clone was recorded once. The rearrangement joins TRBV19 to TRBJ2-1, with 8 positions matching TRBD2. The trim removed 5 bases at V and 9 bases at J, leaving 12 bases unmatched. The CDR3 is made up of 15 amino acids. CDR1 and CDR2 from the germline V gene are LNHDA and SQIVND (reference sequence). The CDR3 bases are TGTGCCAGTAGTCCCTCAGTAGCGGGACTGATTGAGCAGTTCTTC. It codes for CASSPSVAGLIEQFF.

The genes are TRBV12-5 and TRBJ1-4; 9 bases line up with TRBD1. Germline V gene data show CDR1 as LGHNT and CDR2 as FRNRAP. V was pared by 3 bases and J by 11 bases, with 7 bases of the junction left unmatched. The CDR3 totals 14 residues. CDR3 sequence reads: CASGLSGQGGKLFF. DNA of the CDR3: TGTGCTAGTGGTTTATCGGGACAGGGAGGGAAACTGTTTTTT.